Listed below are T cell receptor beta chains from one sample, sequenced in a study of T cell responses to AZD1222 COVID-19 vaccine. Assay used: immunoSEQ multiplex PCR; TCRdb lists only in-frame clones, some missing. The sample shows 77,000 or so clones, 80% to 95% of them seen only once. The input for sequencing was peripheral blood, taken 28 days after the second AZD1222 dose. The receptor set was obtained from an adult who received the AZD1222 COVID-19 vaccine. CDR3s include the opening cysteine and the closing phenylalanine or tryptophan. Each record gives: V gene, D gene, clone size, J gene, CDR3 protein, CDR3 DNA. A D gene is named only where the DNA matches it firmly. A clone size is listed for some rows: how often the clone was seen (once, few, many), or a class if it is expanded.

V: TRBV27; D: -; size: -; J: TRBJ2-7; CDR3: CASSPTLGGYEQYF; DNA: TGTGCCAGCAGTCCCACCTTGGGGGGCTACGAGCAGTACTTC
V: TRBV7-6; D: TRBD1; size: -; J: TRBJ1-6; CDR3: CASSLGQGDPNSPLHF; DNA: TGTGCCAGCAGCTTAGGACAGGGGGACCCAAATTCACCCCTCCACTTT
V: TRBV7-8; D: -; size: -; J: TRBJ2-1; CDR3: CASSPIGNEQFF; DNA: TGTGCCAGCAGCCCTATAGGCAATGAGCAGTTCTTC
V: TRBV7-7; D: -; size: -; J: TRBJ1-5; CDR3: CASSLAVDQPQHF; DNA: TGTGCTAGCAGCTTAGCGGTGGATCAGCCCCAGCATTTT
V: TRBV5-1; D: TRBD2; size: -; J: TRBJ2-3; CDR3: CASSLVAGATDTQYF; DNA: TGCGCCAGCAGTCTTGTAGCGGGGGCCACAGATACGCAGTATTTT
V: TRBV18; D: -; size: once; J: TRBJ1-2; CDR3: CASSPDAGYGTF; DNA: TGTGCCAGCTCCCCCGATGCAGGGTACGGCACCTTC
V: TRBV6-1; D: -; size: -; J: TRBJ1-3; CDR3: CASSDYQQGSSGNTIYF; DNA: TGTGCCAGCAGTGATTACCAGCAGGGGAGCTCTGGAAACACCATATATTTT
V: TRBV19; D: -; size: -; J: TRBJ1-2; CDR3: CASRTTGTVYGYTF; DNA: TGTGCCAGTAGGACAACCGGGACGGTCTATGGCTACACCTTC
V: TRBV28; D: -; size: -; J: TRBJ1-5; CDR3: CASSLYGDQPQHF; DNA: TGTGCCAGCAGTTTATACGGGGATCAGCCCCAGCATTTT
V: TRBV5-6; D: TRBD1; size: -; J: TRBJ2-7; CDR3: CASSLAGRTGEQYF; DNA: TGTGCCAGCAGCTTGGCTGGCAGGACAGGCGAGCAGTACTTC
V: TRBV9; D: -; size: -; J: TRBJ2-3; CDR3: CASSASRDRRPSTDTQYF; DNA: TGTGCCAGCAGCGCGAGCCGGGACCGACGACCATCCACAGATACGCAGTATTTT
V: TRBV10-1; D: -; size: -; J: TRBJ1-1; CDR3: CASSESGVNTEAFF; DNA: TGCGCCAGCAGTGAGTCGGGGGTAAACACTGAAGCTTTCTTT
V: TRBV2; D: TRBD2; size: -; J: TRBJ2-7; CDR3: CASSEGTSGRAHEQYF; DNA: TGTGCCAGCAGTGAAGGGACTAGCGGGAGGGCCCACGAGCAGTACTTC
V: TRBV11-2; D: -; size: -; J: TRBJ1-1; CDR3: CASRSGTSNTEAFF; DNA: TGTGCCAGCAGATCCGGGACGTCGAACACTGAAGCTTTCTTT
V: TRBV28; D: TRBD1; size: -; J: TRBJ1-5; CDR3: CASSLGQDYQPQHF; DNA: TGTGCCAGCAGTCTTGGACAGGATTATCAGCCCCAGCATTTT
V: TRBV30; D: -; size: -; J: TRBJ1-3; CDR3: CAWNGFSGNTIYF; DNA: TGTGCCTGGAACGGATTCTCTGGAAACACCATATATTTT
V: TRBV7-2; D: TRBD2; size: -; J: TRBJ2-3; CDR3: CASSSTSGTDTQYF; DNA: TGTGCCAGCAGCTCGACTAGCGGCACAGATACGCAGTATTTT
V: TRBV18; D: TRBD1; size: -; J: TRBJ1-1; CDR3: CASSLGQGSNTEAFF; DNA: TGTGCCAGCTCACTAGGACAGGGTTCGAACACTGAAGCTTTCTTT
V: TRBV9; D: -; size: -; J: TRBJ1-4; CDR3: CASSAFDQGFEDNEKLFF; DNA: TGTGCCAGCAGCGCCTTCGATCAGGGGTTTGAGGATAATGAAAAACTGTTTTTT
V: TRBV28; D: -; size: -; J: TRBJ2-3; CDR3: CASSLDYSGTDTQYF; DNA: TGTGCCAGCAGCCTCGACTACTCTGGCACAGATACGCAGTATTTT
V: TRBV10-3; D: -; size: -; J: TRBJ1-1; CDR3: CAISDASGGLEAFF; DNA: TGTGCCATCAGTGACGCCTCGGGGGGGCTCGAAGCTTTCTTT
V: TRBV28; D: TRBD1; size: -; J: TRBJ1-2; CDR3: CASSLSGTGTYTF; DNA: TGTGCCAGCAGTTTATCCGGGACAGGGACCTACACCTTC
V: TRBV9; D: TRBD2; size: -; J: TRBJ2-1; CDR3: CASSPSGRGWNEQFF; DNA: TGTGCCAGCAGCCCTAGCGGGAGGGGATGGAATGAGCAGTTCTTC
V: TRBV28; D: TRBD1; size: -; J: TRBJ1-4; CDR3: CASSFADRVNEKLFF; DNA: TGTGCCAGCAGTTTCGCCGACAGGGTGAATGAAAAACTGTTTTTT
V: TRBV2; D: TRBD1; size: -; J: TRBJ1-1; CDR3: CASSPGGNTEAFF; DNA: TGTGCCAGCTCCCCAGGGGGGAACACTGAAGCTTTCTTT
V: TRBV6-1; D: -; size: -; J: TRBJ1-2; CDR3: CASSEEGGMNYGYTF; DNA: TGTGCCAGCAGTGAAGAAGGGGGGATGAACTATGGCTACACCTTC
V: TRBV27; D: TRBD2; size: -; J: TRBJ2-7; CDR3: CASSTPGSGTYEQYF; DNA: TGTGCCAGCAGCACACCTGGGAGCGGGACGTACGAGCAGTACTTC
V: TRBV4-3; D: -; size: -; J: TRBJ2-7; CDR3: CASSQEQGGIYEQYF; DNA: TGCGCCAGCAGCCAAGAGCAGGGAGGTATCTACGAGCAGTACTTC
V: TRBV28; D: -; size: -; J: TRBJ2-7; CDR3: CASSSDSSYEQYF; DNA: TGTGCCAGCAGTTCGGACAGTTCCTACGAGCAGTACTTC
V: TRBV28; D: -; size: -; J: TRBJ1-5; CDR3: CASSLPQGRNQPQHF; DNA: TGTGCCAGCAGTTTACCCCAGGGGCGCAATCAGCCCCAGCATTTT
V: TRBV3-1/TRBV3-2; D: -; size: -; J: TRBJ2-7; CDR3: CASSHQGLSSYEQYF; DNA: TGTGCCAGCAGCCACCAGGGTCTATCCTCCTACGAGCAGTACTTC
V: TRBV28; D: -; size: -; J: TRBJ1-2; CDR3: CASKIQGPPYYGYTF; DNA: TGTGCCAGCAAAATTCAGGGTCCTCCCTACTATGGCTACACCTTC
V: TRBV27; D: TRBD2; size: -; J: TRBJ2-7; CDR3: CASSLGGESYEQYF; DNA: TGTGCCAGCAGTTTGGGAGGGGAAAGCTACGAGCAGTACTTC
V: TRBV3-1/TRBV3-2; D: TRBD1; size: -; J: TRBJ2-1; CDR3: CASSQSGQGNEQFF; DNA: TGTGCCAGCAGCCAATCGGGACAGGGCAATGAGCAGTTCTTC
V: TRBV5-1; D: -; size: -; J: TRBJ1-4; CDR3: CASSLFGKSTEKLFF; DNA: TGCGCCAGCAGCTTGTTTGGGAAAAGTACTGAAAAACTGTTTTTT
V: TRBV18; D: TRBD1; size: -; J: TRBJ1-5; CDR3: CASSGTGGSQPQHF; DNA: TGTGCCAGCTCAGGGACAGGGGGTAGTCAGCCCCAGCATTTT
V: TRBV19; D: -; size: -; J: TRBJ1-2; CDR3: CASSADRFYGYTF; DNA: TGTGCCAGTAGCGCGGACAGATTCTATGGCTACACCTTC
V: TRBV7-9; D: -; size: -; J: TRBJ2-1; CDR3: CASSLTRVGGYNEQFF; DNA: TGTGCCAGCAGTTTGACCAGGGTCGGAGGCTACAATGAGCAGTTCTTC
V: TRBV6-5; D: -; size: -; J: TRBJ1-2; CDR3: CASSSGQSYGYTF; DNA: TGTGCCAGCAGTTCTGGGCAGTCCTATGGCTACACCTTC
V: TRBV19; D: -; size: -; J: TRBJ1-5; CDR3: CASSPEWRGDLNQPQHF; DNA: TGTGCCAGTAGTCCCGAGTGGAGGGGGGATCTCAATCAGCCCCAGCATTTT
V: TRBV29-1; D: -; size: -; J: TRBJ2-7; CDR3: CSVEDGWKGHPTSSDYEQYF; DNA: TGCAGCGTTGAAGATGGGTGGAAGGGACACCCCACTAGCTCCGACTACGAGCAGTACTTC
V: TRBV28; D: -; size: -; J: TRBJ1-5; CDR3: CASTAPRMRDVNQPQHF; DNA: TGTGCCAGCACCGCCCCTCGAATGAGGGATGTTAATCAGCCCCAGCATTTT
V: TRBV4-3; D: -; size: -; J: TRBJ1-3; CDR3: CASSQGGTGNTIYF; DNA: TGCGCCAGCAGCCAAGGGGGGACAGGAAACACCATATATTTT